These 20 T cell receptor beta chains share one sample of origin, sequenced in a study of T cells after yellow fever vaccination. TCRdb passed the 5' RACE reads through MiXCR, listing each CDR3 protein once. This sample has roughly 500,000 distinct CDR3 sequences, with 19% found just once. This specimen was PBMCs, taken 15 days after the yellow fever booster vaccination. These receptors came from a man younger than 40 who received the YFV17D yellow fever vaccine.

The chain carries TRBV7-6 and TRBJ1-1; 7 nucleotides agree with TRBD1. Germline V gene data show CDR1 as SGHVS and CDR2 as FNYEAQ. CDR3 size: 15 residues. After removal of 5 bases from V and 5 bases from J, the junction contained 11 bases not matched to a gene. Here the CDR3 reads CASSKTGLQGTEAFF. CDR3 nucleotides: TGTGCCAGCAGCAAGACAGGGCTTCAAGGTACTGAAGCTTTCTTT.

The chain is built from TRBV29-1 and TRBJ2-1; D may be TRBD1 or TRBD2 (5 bases each). The V and J ends lost 7 bases and 6 bases respectively, with 16 bases between them. Per the germline V gene, CDR1 is SQVTM and CDR2 is ANQGSEA. The CDR3 is made up of 13 amino acids. CDR3 sequence (DNA): TGCAGCGCAAATACCATCGGGGCCAATGAGCAGTTCTTC. This encodes CSANTIGANEQFF.

The chain employs TRBV5-1 and TRBJ1-1; perhaps TRBD1 as D (6 bases). CDR3 size: 15 residues. The germline gives CDR1 SGHRS, CDR2 YFSETQ. The V end lost 4 bases, the J end lost 3 bases, and 16 bases lay between the germline ends. CDR3 DNA sequence: TGCGCCAGCAGCGGCAACAGGGAGGCGTACACTGAAGCTTTCTTT. This sequence encodes CASSGNREAYTEAFF.

Only a few counts were recorded for this clonotype. The CDR3 nucleotides are TGTGCCAGCAGTTATAGCACCGGACAGCTCGGGCAAGCTTTCTTT. Protein product: CASSYSTGQLGQAFF. The V gene is TRBV6-2 or TRBV6-3, the J gene TRBJ1-1, with a tentative D call TRBD1 (6 bases). The CDR3 is made up of 15 amino acids. The V and J ends lost 3 bases and 9 bases respectively, with 20 bases between them. Germline CDR1 is MNHEY and CDR2 is SVGEGT.

The gene calls are TRBV20-1 and TRBJ1-5, with 8 positions matching TRBD1. V shed 3 bases, J shed 2 bases, and the junction held 9 bases outside the gene matches. Germline-derived CDR1 and CDR2 are DFQATT and SNEGSKA (reference sequence). The CDR3 consists of 16 residues. For the CDR3, the DNA is TGCAGTGCTAGTCGGCGATCGGGACAGGGCAATCAGCCCCAGCATTTT. Translating it yields CSASRRSGQGNQPQHF.

The chain carries TRBV14 and TRBJ2-2; D unclear. This CDR3 has 13 residues. V lost 5 bases and J lost 5, with 9 bases in between. The V gene's germline CDR1 is SGHDN and CDR2 FVKESK. The CDR3 nucleotides read TGTGCCAGCAGCTGGATGCGAACCGGGGAGCTGTTTTTT. Encoded protein: CASSWMRTGELFF.

This chain joins TRBV7-2 and TRBJ1-4, with 8 bases matching TRBD1. The J segment lost 3 bases and the V segment lost 5 bases, leaving 2 bases of the junction unmatched. Germline V lookup: CDR1 SGHTA, CDR2 FQGNSA. The CDR3 is made up of 14 amino acids. CDR3 sequence reads: CASSQGAANEKLFF. The DNA of the CDR3 is TGTGCCAGCAGCCAGGGGGCGGCTAATGAAAAACTGTTTTTT.

The chain links TRBV29-1 to TRBJ2-3; no clear D. CDR3 length: 16 residues. The V gene lost 1 base and the J gene lost 4 bases, with 18 bases spanning the gap. CDR1 is SQVTM and CDR2 is ANQGSEA in the germline V gene. CDR3 sequence reads: CSVEAPRLGSPDTQYF. The CDR3 DNA is TGCAGCGTTGAAGCCCCGCGCCTAGGAAGTCCAGATACGCAGTATTTT.

This clonotype has more than one count but fewer than ten. This chain joins TRBV7-9 and TRBJ2-7; D remains unclear. CDR1 SEHNR and CDR2 FQNEAQ come from the germline V gene (reference sequence). The CDR3 is 11 amino acids. V lost 1 base and J lost 7, with 5 bases in between. The CDR3 nucleotides read TGTGCCAGCAGCTTAGATCGGGAGCAGTACTTC. Amino acid sequence: CASSLDREQYF. Supplemented by reference TRBV7-9 and TRBJ2-7, the full variable domain reads DTGVSQNPRHKITKRGQNVTFRCDPISEHNRLYWYRQTLGQGPEFLTYFQNEAQLEKSRLLSDRFSAERPKGSFSTLEIQRTEQGDSAMYLCASSLDREQYFGPGTRLTVT.

The rearrangement uses TRBV10-2 and TRBJ2-7, with 16 bases identical to TRBD2. The CDR3 is 19 residues long. V was pared by 7 bases and J by 4 bases, with 16 bases of the junction left unmatched. Germline lookup yields CDR1 WSHSY and CDR2 SAAADI. CDR3 residues: CASTPGGLAGGPTSYEQYF. CDR3 DNA sequence: TGCGCCAGCACCCCCGGGGGACTAGCGGGAGGGCCGACGTCGTACGAGCAGTACTTC.

The rearrangement uses TRBV5-8 and TRBJ2-1, with D hard to call. V dropped 2 bases and J dropped 2 bases, with 11 bases sitting between them. CDR3 length equals 15 residues. CDR1 SGHTS and CDR2 YDEGEE come from the germline V gene. The CDR3: CASSLTVTAYNEQFF. In DNA, the CDR3 is TGTGCCAGCAGCTTAACAGTGACCGCCTACAATGAGCAGTTCTTC.

The rearrangement uses TRBV6-2 or TRBV6-3 and TRBJ2-6; D gene ambiguous. In germline, CDR1 is MNHEY, CDR2 SVGEGT. CDR3 size: 13 residues. Trimming stripped 7 bases from V and 2 bases from J, with 6 bases between. The CDR3 spells CASIFAGANVLTF. CDR3 in DNA: TGTGCCAGCATCTTTGCTGGGGCCAACGTCCTGACTTTC.

The CDR3 reads CASSQSGVPDTQYF. The CDR3 DNA is TGCGCCAGCAGCCAGAGTGGGGTTCCAGATACGCAGTATTTT. This chain connects TRBV4-3 to TRBJ2-3; no clear D gene. Trimming took off 3 bases at V and 4 bases at J, with 11 bases between the two ends. The length of the CDR3 is 14 residues. From germline, CDR1 is LGHNA and CDR2 YSLEER.

Comments on this clonotype: One junction end disagrees with the germline gene, perhaps due to a read error. The chain couples TRBV10-3 to TRBJ2-7; D might be TRBD1 or TRBD2, each matching 5 bases. Per germline, CDR1 ENHRY and CDR2 SYGVKD. CDR3 length: 15 amino acids. The CDR3 here is CAITERGGVTYEQYF. The CDR3 nucleotides read TGTGCCATCACTGAGAGGGGTGGGGTTACCTACGAGCAGTACTTC.

The rearrangement joins TRBV24-1 to TRBJ2-6; unclear D gene. V was pared by 3 bases and J by 0 bases, with 5 bases between. From germline, CDR1 is KGHDR and CDR2 SFDVKD. This CDR3 region has 15 residues. DNA of the CDR3: TGTGCCACCAGTGATCGTAACTCTGGGGCCAACGTCCTGACTTTC. Protein sequence: CATSDRNSGANVLTF.

The chain recombines TRBV5-5 with TRBJ2-3, with D unclear. Trimming took off 0 bases at V and 6 bases at J, with 14 bases between the two ends. The CDR3 sequence is 15 residues long. Looked up from germline, CDR1 is SGHKS and CDR2 is YYEKEE (reference sequence). The chain's CDR3 is CASSLGNGRADTQYF. In DNA, the CDR3 is TGTGCCAGCAGCTTGGGTAACGGAAGAGCGGATACGCAGTATTTT.

This chain joins TRBV10-3 and TRBJ2-3; 8 bases align to TRBD2. This CDR3 is 13 amino acids long. Per germline, CDR1 ENHRY and CDR2 SYGVKD. Trimming removed 8 bases from V and 1 base from J; junction bases left unmatched: 2. The CDR3 DNA sequence: TGTGCCATCCTACTAGCGGGCACAGATACGCAGTATTTT. Translating it yields CAILLAGTDTQYF.

This clonotype was observed a few times. The chain is built from TRBV28 and TRBJ2-1; 7 bases are shared with TRBD2. Germline trimming cut 6 bases from V and 5 bases from J; bases unmatched to any gene: 13. The CDR3 is 16 amino acids. Germline V gene lookup returns CDR1 MDHEN and CDR2 SYDVKM. This chain's CDR3 is CASRRTWAGVNNEQFF. The DNA for the CDR3 is TGTGCCAGCAGACGAACATGGGCGGGAGTTAACAATGAGCAGTTCTTC.

The rearrangement links TRBV5-1 to TRBJ2-7, with a possible D match to TRBD1 (6 bases). Germline V gene data show CDR1 as SGHRS and CDR2 as YFSETQ. V was trimmed by 4 bases and J by 6 bases, leaving 23 bases between them. The CDR3 loop spans 16 amino acids. The chain's CDR3 is CASSPTGFSNLFEQYF. The CDR3 coding sequence is TGCGCCAGCAGCCCCACAGGGTTCTCTAATCTTTTCGAGCAGTACTTC. The variable domain in full, with the rest retrieved from reference TRBV5-1 and TRBJ2-7, is KAGVTQTPRYLIKTRGQQVTLSCSPISGHRSVSWYQQTPGQGLQFLFEYFSETQRNKGNFPGRFSGRQFSNSRSEMNVSTLELGDSALYLCASSPTGFSNLFEQYFGPGTRLTVT.

This clonotype showed up just a few times. The chain is built from TRBV11-2 and TRBJ2-5; 8 nucleotides match TRBD1. Germline lookup yields CDR1 SGHAT and CDR2 FQNNGV. The J segment lost 1 base and the V segment lost 5 bases, leaving 24 bases of the junction unmatched. The CDR3 totals 21 residues. This chain's CDR3 is CASSRREAQGASLEAQETQYF. CDR3 DNA: TGTGCCAGCAGCAGGCGAGAGGCGCAGGGGGCATCGTTGGAGGCCCAAGAGACCCAGTACTTC.